The sample holds many counts of the clone carrying this TCR beta chain. These data come from a study of neurological immune-mediated disorders. One entry per CDR3 protein results from TCRdb running MiXCR on the 5' RACE reads. Altogether 20,000 to 30,000 distinct CDR3 sequences are present, 2% to 2.5% being singletons, with the ten largest covering about 2.3%. The specimen was PBMCs. This sequence originates from a woman between 50 and 59 years old with multiple sclerosis.

The CDR3 sequence: CASSLRLVDTQYF. CDR3 in DNA: TGTGCCAGCAGCCTCAGGCTGGTAGATACGCAGTATTTT. The chain couples TRBV11-3 to TRBJ2-3; no clear D. The CDR3 covers 13 residues. Germline V gene data show CDR1 as SGHNT and CDR2 as YENEEA. V was pared by 5 bases and J by 5 bases, with 11 bases between.